This TCR beta chain was identified in a study of cytomegalovirus exposure and HLA in healthy donors. Findings and caveats of the study: Based on reports, TCR beta sequences accurately predicted HLA-A and HLA-B alleles for most subjects. Most TCR beta V segments were productive about 90% or about 30% of the time in an earlier analysis.

J was trimmed by 0 bases and V by 5 bases; bases with no gene match: 6. The CDR3 consists of 17 residues. CDR1 is SNHLY, CDR2 FYNNEI, per germline. Researchers ran the PCR with 60 Vbeta and 13 Jbeta primers. The assay was immunoSEQ multiplex PCR, and TCRdb's table has in-frame clones only and misses some. The repertoire holds about 150,000 clones, 76% seen once, with approximately 2.8% in the top ten. As concerns this clone: Its specificity is not known.

The chain couples TRBV2 to TRBJ1-6; 8 positions match TRBD1. The clonotype comes from a male donor in good health and CMV-seronegative. The source material was PBMCs. The CDR3 DNA reads TGTGCCAGCAGTTACAGGGGGGGTAGCTCCTATAATTCACCCCTCCACTTT. Its protein product is CASSYRGGSSYNSPLHF.